This passage covers 27 T cell receptor beta chains from one sample sequenced in a study of T cell repertoires in cytomegalovirus infection. TCRdb reprocessed the reads via MiXCR and lists one record per CDR3 protein. This table holds 250,000 to 300,000 distinct CDR3 sequences, 20% to 30% found once. The specimen sequenced was PBMCs. The origin of the receptors is a human donor in good health (CMV status not recorded). Some clones in this sample may be carry-over from other donors' samples.

This clonotype appeared many times. The chain combines TRBV7-2 with TRBJ1-2; the match to TRBD1 covers 8 bases. The CDR3 length is 15 residues. V lost 1 base, J lost 5 bases, and 6 bases stayed unmatched. Looked up from germline, CDR1 is SGHTA and CDR2 is FQGNSA. CDR3 DNA sequence: TGTGCCAGCAGCTTAGACTACAGGGGGACATATGGCTACACCTTC. Amino acid sequence: CASSLDYRGTYGYTF.

The chain carries TRBV28 and TRBJ2-7, with 11 nucleotides matching TRBD1. V gave up 5 bases and J gave up 0 bases; unmatched junction bases: 6. The length of the CDR3 is 16 residues. Germline loops: CDR1 MDHEN, CDR2 SYDVKM. The CDR3 DNA reads as TGTGCCAGCAGTCCCGGACAGGGGGCAAGCTCCTACGAGCAGTACTTC. It translates to CASSPGQGASSYEQYF. The variable domain in full, with the rest retrieved from reference TRBV28 and TRBJ2-7, is DVKVTQSSRYLVKRTGEKVFLECVQDMDHENMFWYRQDPGLGLRLIYFSYDVKMKEKGDIPEGYSVSREKKERFSLILESASTNQTSMYLCASSPGQGASSYEQYFGPGTRLTVT.

This clonotype was detected a few times. The rearrangement uses TRBV30 and TRBJ1-1; 8 positions match TRBD1. Germline V gives CDR1 GTSNPN, CDR2 SVGIG (reference sequence). CDR3 length: 11 residues. J gave up 10 bases and V 4 bases, and 5 bases lay outside the gene matches. The CDR3 region is CAWMIQGAAFF. The DNA of the CDR3 is TGTGCCTGGATGATTCAGGGGGCAGCTTTCTTT. Drawing the rest from reference TRBV30 and TRBJ1-1, the complete variable domain is SQTIHQWPATLVQPVGSPLSLECTVEGTSNPNLYWYRQAAGRGLQLLFYSVGIGQISSEVPQNLSASRPQDRQFILSSKKLLLSDSGFYLCAWMIQGAAFFGQGTRLTVV.

This clonotype has more than one count but fewer than ten. The genes are TRBV30 and TRBJ2-5; D is possibly TRBD2 (5 bases). The CDR3 totals 15 residues. Trimming removed 0 bases from V and 4 bases from J, with 15 bases in between. The germline CDR1 and CDR2 sequences are GTSNPN and SVGIG (reference sequence). CDR3 nucleotides: TGTGCCTGGAGTGTACCGTTAGCGTACGGAGAGACCCAGTACTTC. Translating it yields CAWSVPLAYGETQYF.

In this sample, this clonotype turned up once. This chain uses TRBV19 with TRBJ2-2; either TRBD1 or TRBD2 may supply D (5 bases each). V lost 3 bases and J 2 bases, leaving 10 bases between the germline ends. Looked up from germline, CDR1 is LNHDA and CDR2 is SQIVND (reference sequence). The CDR3 loop spans 15 amino acids. DNA for the CDR3: TGTGCCAGTAGTATCAGGGACCAAAACACCGGGGAGCTGTTTTTT. Translating it yields CASSIRDQNTGELFF.

The chain links TRBV4-1 to TRBJ1-1; D call uncertain. The CDR3 sequence is 18 residues long. CDR1 and CDR2 (germline): MGHRA, YSYEKL. V was pared by 3 bases and J by 0 bases, with 20 bases between. The CDR3 DNA reads as TGCGCCAGCAGCCATCCCCCCCCCGCGAGACAAATGAACACTGAAGCTTTCTTT. This translates into CASSHPPPARQMNTEAFF.

In its sample, this clonotype was seen a few times. The chain recombines TRBV19 with TRBJ1-2; 11 bases line up with TRBD1. With V trimmed by 7 bases and J by 2 bases, 9 bases remained unmatched. This CDR3 comprises 16 residues. Germline V gives CDR1 LNHDA, CDR2 SQIVND (reference sequence). CDR3 sequence: CASTSRTGGLNYGYTF. CDR3 in DNA: TGTGCCAGTACTTCCCGGACAGGGGGCCTCAACTATGGCTACACCTTC.

This clonotype was seen a few times. The V and J genes are TRBV11-2 and TRBJ1-2, with D unclear. Germline V gives CDR1 SGHAT, CDR2 FQNNGV. This CDR3 has 14 amino acids. Trimming shortened V by 0 bases and J by 8 bases, and 13 bases separated the two germline ends. The CDR3 spells CASSLDRRAGGYTF. DNA for the CDR3: TGTGCCAGCAGCTTAGATCGAAGGGCCGGGGGCTACACCTTC.

This clonotype was counted only a few times. The chain recombines TRBV6-1 with TRBJ2-7; D gene uncertain. This CDR3 is built from 16 residues. The germline gives CDR1 MNHNS, CDR2 SASEGT. Trimming left V 4 bases short and J 7 bases short, with 23 bases between. The CDR3 protein is CASSGLKVGTLWEQYF. The CDR3 bases are TGTGCCAGCAGTGGCCTTAAGGTAGGCACGCTGTGGGAGCAGTACTTC.

The rearrangement links TRBV28 to TRBJ2-4; D gene uncertain. Per the germline V gene, CDR1 is MDHEN and CDR2 is SYDVKM. The length of the CDR3 is 16 residues. The germline V and J ends were trimmed by 5 bases and 0 bases, with 14 bases remaining between them. CDR3 sequence (DNA): TGTGCCAGCAGTCAAGAGGCTTTAAGAGCCAAAAACATTCAGTACTTC. Translation gives CASSQEALRAKNIQYF.

In its sample, this clonotype was seen a few times. The chain uses TRBV20-1 and TRBJ2-4; 8 bases fit TRBD1. The CDR3 consists of 15 residues. V lost 4 bases, J lost 8 bases, and 13 bases stayed unmatched. From germline, CDR1 is DFQATT and CDR2 SNEGSKA (reference sequence). CDR3 in DNA: TGCAGTGCTACAACAGGGGGGATAGTAATAGACATTCAGTACTTC. Its protein is CSATTGGIVIDIQYF.

The chain joins TRBV20-1 to TRBJ2-1, with D perhaps TRBD1 or TRBD2 (5 bases each). V dropped 1 base and J dropped 5 bases, with 9 bases sitting between them. The CDR3 covers 13 residues. The V gene's germline CDR1 is DFQATT and CDR2 SNEGSKA (reference sequence). The CDR3 coding sequence is TGCAGTGCTAGAGGGGGGTGGCACAATGAGCAGTTCTTC. It specifies CSARGGWHNEQFF.

V usage is TRBV20-1 and J usage is TRBJ2-1; tentatively, D is TRBD2 (5 bases). The CDR3 is 16 amino acids. Germline V CDR1 and CDR2: DFQATT, SNEGSKA (reference sequence). Trimming left V 0 bases short and J 2 bases short, with 14 bases between. The CDR3 sequence is CSARDVAGAPYNEQFF. As DNA, the CDR3 is TGCAGTGCTAGAGATGTTGCGGGCGCCCCCTACAATGAGCAGTTCTTC.

The sample holds many counts of this clonotype. This chain links TRBV7-8 with TRBJ2-7, with TRBD2 identical over 13 bases. Germline assignment: CDR1 SGHVS and CDR2 FQNEAQ. This CDR3 contains 18 residues. V was pared by 4 bases and J by 0 bases, with 9 bases of the junction left unmatched. The chain's CDR3 is CASSSLTSGRQSSYEQYV. The CDR3 bases are TGTGCCAGCAGCTCCCTGACTAGCGGGAGGCAGAGCTCCTACGAGCAGTACGTC.

The chain employs TRBV9 and TRBJ1-3, with no clear D. Trimming left V 4 bases short and J 1 base short, with 15 bases between. This CDR3 contains 16 residues. Germline V gives CDR1 SGDLS, CDR2 YYNGEE. The CDR3 nucleotides read TGTGCCAGCAGCAGCCGGCAGACCGAATCTGGAAACACCATATATTTT. This translates into CASSSRQTESGNTIYF.

This chain uses TRBV7-8 with TRBJ2-1; TRBD2 agrees at 15 bases. This CDR3 is built from 19 residues. Germline-derived CDR1 and CDR2 are SGHVS and FQNEAQ. V shed 5 bases and J 5 bases; nucleotides not matched to a gene: 13. CDR3 sequence: CASSQTGLRTSGRDNEQFF. The CDR3, as DNA: TGTGCCAGCAGCCAGACAGGCTTAAGGACTAGCGGGAGGGACAATGAGCAGTTCTTC.

This clonotype was detected ten times or more. The J gene is TRBJ1-1, the V gene TRBV12-3 or TRBV12-4; maybe TRBD1 (5 bases). The V end lost 3 bases, the J end lost 1 base, and 15 bases lay between the germline ends. This CDR3 region has 16 residues. The CDR3: CASSFDVGRRNTEAFF. The DNA for the CDR3 is TGTGCCAGCAGTTTCGATGTGGGACGGAGGAACACTGAAGCTTTCTTT.

This sequence joins TRBV29-1 and TRBJ2-2; 9 bases fit TRBD2. V trimming: 4 bases; J trimming: 5 bases; junction bases outside the gene matches: 5. Germline V gives CDR1 SQVTM, CDR2 ANQGSEA. The CDR3 runs 14 residues. CDR3 in amino acids: CSVAAGGLTGELFF. In nucleotides, the CDR3 is TGCAGCGTTGCGGCGGGAGGGCTAACCGGGGAGCTGTTTTTT.

This clonotype was detected once. This sequence joins TRBV29-1 and TRBJ1-4; D perhaps matches TRBD1 (5 bases). Germline CDR1 is SQVTM and CDR2 is ANQGSEA. Trimming shortened V by 4 bases and J by 6 bases, and 9 bases separated the two germline ends. The CDR3 is 12 amino acids. CDR3 region: CSVAQGDEKLFF. In nucleotides, the CDR3 is TGCAGCGTTGCCCAGGGTGATGAAAAACTGTTTTTT.

The chain is built from TRBV28 and TRBJ2-1; 8 bases agree with TRBD1. J lost 3 bases, V lost 5 bases, and 6 bases had no gene match. Germline-derived CDR1 and CDR2 are MDHEN and SYDVKM. The CDR3 runs 15 residues. CDR3 sequence reads: CASSLQGAGYNEQFF. The CDR3 DNA reads TGTGCCAGCAGTCTTCAGGGGGCCGGCTACAATGAGCAGTTCTTC.

This chain uses TRBV28 with TRBJ1-1; possible D gene TRBD1, 6 bases. The CDR3 has 14 amino acids. Germline loops: CDR1 MDHEN, CDR2 SYDVKM. The germline V and J ends were trimmed by 4 bases and 3 bases, with 12 bases remaining between them. For the CDR3, the DNA is TGTGCCAGCAGTTCCGACAGGTTAGACACTGAAGCTTTCTTT. This sequence encodes CASSSDRLDTEAFF.

This clonotype has only a few counts. This chain links TRBV7-9 with TRBJ2-1, with 10 bases matching TRBD1. The CDR3 is 16 residues long. Germline V CDR1 and CDR2: SEHNR, FQNEAQ (reference sequence). The V gene end was trimmed by 0 bases and the J gene end by 2 bases; junction bases not matched to a gene: 1. The CDR3 nucleotides are TGTGCCAGCAGCTTAGCGGACAGGGGGACCTACAATGAGCAGTTCTTC. Translating gives CASSLADRGTYNEQFF. Full variable domain (rest looked up from reference TRBV7-9 and TRBJ2-1): DTGVSQNPRHKITKRGQNVTFRCDPISEHNRLYWYRQTLGQGPEFLTYFQNEAQLEKSRLLSDRFSAERPKGSFSTLEIQRTEQGDSAMYLCASSLADRGTYNEQFFGPGTRLTVL.

CDR3 protein: CASSFVGRRTDTQYF. The DNA of the CDR3 is TGTGCCAGCAGTTTTGTCGGACGGCGCACAGATACGCAGTATTTT. The V and J genes are TRBV12-3 or TRBV12-4 and TRBJ2-3; the D is unclear. Between the trimmed V and J ends, which lost 3 bases and 1 base, there was a span of 11 bases. The CDR3 has 15 residues.

This clonotype was seen at least ten times. The gene calls are TRBV7-2 and TRBJ2-1; 11 nucleotides align to TRBD2. CDR1 and CDR2 (germline): SGHTA, FQGNSA. The CDR3 runs to 15 residues. J gave up 6 bases and V 5 bases, and 6 bases lay outside the gene matches. The DNA of the CDR3 is TGTGCCAGCAGCAAAACTAGCGGGAGCCTCAATGAGCAGTTCTTC. Its protein is CASSKTSGSLNEQFF.

This clonotype was observed a single time. DNA for the CDR3: TGTGCCATCAGTGATACTCTACAGGGAGGGGAGACCCAGTACTTC. It translates to CAISDTLQGGETQYF. The chain combines TRBV10-3 with TRBJ2-5, with D perhaps TRBD2 (7 bases). This CDR3 has 15 residues. CDR1 ENHRY and CDR2 SYGVKD come from the germline V gene. Trimming shortened V by 3 bases and J by 5 bases, and 16 bases separated the two germline ends.

This clonotype was found many times. The chain uses TRBV12-3 or TRBV12-4 and TRBJ1-5; no clear D. V lost 7 bases, J lost 0 bases, and 7 bases lay in between. This CDR3 has 13 amino acids. CDR3 residues: CASTEDSNQPQHF. The CDR3 DNA follows: TGTGCCAGCACCGAGGATAGCAATCAGCCCCAGCATTTT.

This clonotype has only a few counts. This chain connects TRBV30 to TRBJ1-2; 7 bases fit TRBD1. CDR1 is GTSNPN and CDR2 is SVGIG in the germline V gene (reference sequence). V was pared by 2 bases and J by 4 bases, with 4 bases of the junction left unmatched. This CDR3 spans 13 amino acids. The CDR3 DNA is TGTGCCTGGAGTATCGGGACAGCCTATGGCTACACCTTC. It is translated as CAWSIGTAYGYTF.